These T cell receptor beta chains were read from a single sample in a study of blood T cell repertoires in COVID-19. The protocol was immunoSEQ multiplex PCR, while the TCRdb copy is restricted to in-frame clones and leaves out a portion. The profile covers about 380,000 clones, with around 84% appearing a single time and more than 3% taken by the ten largest. Source material: peripheral blood. The receptors were sampled from a woman under 30 with acute or convalescent COVID-19. Both conserved end residues are part of each CDR3. D genes are given only for firm matches. Not all rows give a size; the values are once, few, many and, for expanded clones, a class.

V	D	J	size	DNA	CDR3
TRBV3-1/TRBV3-2	TRBD1	TRBJ1-2	few	TGTGCCAGCAGCCCATCCAGGGGGGAAGGCTACACCTTC	CASSPSRGEGYTF
TRBV3-1/TRBV3-2	.	TRBJ2-5	.	TGTGCCAGCAGCCAAGTTCGGCTAGCGAGTGAGACCCAGTACTTC	CASSQVRLASETQYF
TRBV5-4	TRBD1	TRBJ1-2	.	TGTGCCAGCAGCGCGGGACAGACTAACTATGGCTACACCTTC	CASSAGQTNYGYTF
TRBV7-9	.	TRBJ1-1	.	TGTGCCAGCAGCTTAAAGGGGTCGAACACTGAAGCTTTCTTT	CASSLKGSNTEAFF
TRBV7-2	TRBD2	TRBJ2-3	.	TGTGCCAGTTGCAGCGGGAGAGGCACAGATACGCAGTATTTT	CASCSGRGTDTQYF
TRBV7-9	TRBD1	TRBJ1-2	.	TGTGCCAGCAGCCCCCCTACACAGGGGGCCCACTATGGCTACACCTTC	CASSPPTQGAHYGYTF
TRBV28	TRBD2	TRBJ2-3	.	TGTGCCAGCAGTTTTTTGGAAGCGGGAACAGATACGCAGTATTTT	CASSFLEAGTDTQYF
TRBV7-3	TRBD1	TRBJ2-5	.	TGTGCCAGCAGCTTAAGACAGGGGAAGATAGAGACCCAGTACTTC	CASSLRQGKIETQYF
TRBV2	TRBD1	TRBJ1-5	.	TGTGCCAGCAGCCAACGGGACAGCACCAATCAGCCCCAGCATTTT	CASSQRDSTNQPQHF
TRBV28	.	TRBJ1-6	.	TGTGCCAGCAGTGCCGGGACTTCCTATAATTCACCCCTCCACTTT	CASSAGTSYNSPLHF
TRBV10-3	TRBD1	TRBJ1-1	.	TGTGCCATCAGCGGGACAGGGAGGGACACTGAAGCTTTCTTT	CAISGTGRDTEAFF
TRBV6-5	TRBD2	TRBJ2-5	.	TGTGCCAGCAGTCGTAGCGGGAGGCCTCAAGAGACCCAGTACTTC	CASSRSGRPQETQYF
TRBV5-1	.	TRBJ2-4	.	TGCGCCAGCAGCCTGGGCGGACAGGGAGGGTTCGGCATTCAGTACTTC	CASSLGGQGGFGIQYF
TRBV29-1	.	TRBJ1-1	.	TGCAGCGTTGACTCCCTTCCGGGGATGAACACTGAAGCTTTCTTT	CSVDSLPGMNTEAFF
TRBV7-9	TRBD1	TRBJ1-2	.	TGTGCCAGCAACCGCGGACAGGGTAACTATGGCTACACCTTC	CASNRGQGNYGYTF
TRBV6-5	.	TRBJ2-7	.	TGTGCCAGCAGTTCGTTCAGGTCCCCCTACGAGCAGTACTTC	CASSSFRSPYEQYF
TRBV19	.	TRBJ2-7	.	TGTGCCAGTAGTGCTAGTATCGGCTACGAGCAGTACTTC	CASSASIGYEQYF
TRBV11-2	TRBD1	TRBJ2-5	.	TGTGCCAGCAGCTTAGATGCAGGGGGTGTGGAGACCCAGTACTTC	CASSLDAGGVETQYF
TRBV2	.	TRBJ2-3	.	TGTGCCAGCAGCTTAGTGAGAGGGCGTGCAGATACGCAGTATTTT	CASSLVRGRADTQYF
TRBV6-2/TRBV6-3	TRBD2	TRBJ2-2	.	TGTGCCAGCAGTTTCATAGCGGGGGGGCTGAACACCGGGGAGCTGTTTTTT	CASSFIAGGLNTGELFF
TRBV5-1	.	TRBJ2-7	.	TGCGCCAGCAGCAGTAGTGGTGAGACAGCATCCTACGAGCAGTACTTC	CASSSSGETASYEQYF
TRBV9	.	TRBJ1-5	.	TGTGCCAGCAGCGTAGGAGGGGGGGATCAGCCCCAGCATTTT	CASSVGGGDQPQHF
TRBV18	TRBD1	TRBJ1-2	.	TGTGCCAGCTCTTCGGACAGGGACGGTGGCTACACCTTC	CASSSDRDGGYTF
TRBV7-8	.	TRBJ2-1	many	TGTGCCAGCAGCGCTACGTCCTACAATGAGCAGTTCTTC	CASSATSYNEQFF
TRBV7-9	TRBD1	TRBJ1-2	few	TGTGCCAGCAGCCGGGACAGAGTTTATGGCTACACCTTC	CASSRDRVYGYTF
TRBV10-2	.	TRBJ1-2	.	TGCGCCAGCAGTGTTCAGGGCGCCTTCTATGGCTACACCTTC	CASSVQGAFYGYTF
TRBV4-1	.	TRBJ1-2	.	TGCGCCAGCAGCCAAGATGAAGAAGCAACCGGCTACACCTTC	CASSQDEEATGYTF
TRBV21-1	.	TRBJ1-4	.	TGTGCCAGCAGCAAAGCAAGTAGAGGGATCTGGGAAAAACTGTTTTTT	CASSKASRGIWEKLFF
TRBV27	TRBD2	TRBJ2-7	.	TGTGCCAGCAGTGTAGTGGGACTAGCTCCCCAGGTTCAATACTTC	CASSVVGLAPQVQYF
TRBV6-1	.	TRBJ1-2	.	TGTGCCAGCAGTGAAGCGGGAGGGGGTAACTATGGCTACACCTTC	CASSEAGGGNYGYTF
TRBV10-3	TRBD1	TRBJ1-2	.	TGTGCCACAGATCCCGGGACAGCGGGGGGCCGAGATGGCTACACCTTC	CATDPGTAGGRDGYTF
TRBV28	TRBD1	TRBJ1-6	.	TGTGCCAGCAGTTTCTTCGGACAGGATTTATCACCCCTCCACTTT	CASSFFGQDLSPLHF
TRBV5-1	.	TRBJ1-4	.	TGCGCCAGCAGACGGGGGGACGGGTCGGAAAAACTGTTTTTT	CASRRGDGSEKLFF
TRBV27	TRBD2	TRBJ2-1	.	TGTGCCAGCAGTTTAAAGACTAGCGGGAGTATGAAACAGTTCTTC	CASSLKTSGSMKQFF
TRBV2	.	TRBJ1-2	.	TGTGCCAGCAGTGAAGGGGCAGTTGCTGGCTACACCTTC	CASSEGAVAGYTF
TRBV19	.	TRBJ1-6	.	TGTGCCAGTAGCCCCTTACAGAGTGGTAATTCACCCCTCCACTTT	CASSPLQSGNSPLHF
TRBV5-1	TRBD1	TRBJ1-1	.	TGCGCCAGCAGTTTCGGACAGGGTAACACTGAAGCTTTCTTT	CASSFGQGNTEAFF